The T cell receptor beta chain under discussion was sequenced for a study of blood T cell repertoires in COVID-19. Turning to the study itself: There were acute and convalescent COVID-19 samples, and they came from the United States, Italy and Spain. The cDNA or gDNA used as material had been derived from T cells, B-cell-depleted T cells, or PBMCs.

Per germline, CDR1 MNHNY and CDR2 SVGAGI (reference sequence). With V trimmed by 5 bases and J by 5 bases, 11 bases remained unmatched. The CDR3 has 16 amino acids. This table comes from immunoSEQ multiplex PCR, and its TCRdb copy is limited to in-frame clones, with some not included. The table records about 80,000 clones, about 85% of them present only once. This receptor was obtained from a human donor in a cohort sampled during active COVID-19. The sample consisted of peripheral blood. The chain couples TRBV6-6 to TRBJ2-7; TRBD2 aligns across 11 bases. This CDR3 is CASSPRTSGSTHEQYF. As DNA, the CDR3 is TGTGCCAGCAGTCCCCGAACTAGCGGGAGTACCCACGAGCAGTACTTC.